This T cell receptor beta chain was observed in a study of PD-L1 blockade in urothelial cancer. Time point given: pretreatment peripheral blood. Measured with immunoSEQ multiplex PCR; TCRdb has only the in-frame clones, and not every one. The sample records more than 45,000 clones, around 75% being singletons. CDR3 length: 14 amino acids. V was trimmed by 3 bases and J by 1 base, leaving 11 bases between them. Germline assignment: CDR1 SQVTM and CDR2 ANQGSEA. The clonotype originates from a man aged 65-85 years with urothelial cancer. The chain has TRBV29-1 and TRBJ2-3; no clear D gene. Sequencing used PBMCs, obtained around atezolizumab (anti-PD-L1) treatment. CDR3 sequence: CSVDWPEGTDTQYF. The DNA of the CDR3 is TGCAGCGTTGACTGGCCAGAGGGCACAGATACGCAGTATTTT.